Following are 20 T cell receptor beta chains from one sample sequenced in a study of T cell responses to AZD1222 COVID-19 vaccine. Some clones are missing from TCRdb's copy, which holds only in-frame ones; the method was immunoSEQ multiplex PCR. The sample has fewer than 100,000 clones, nearly 90% seen once; the top ten hold roughly 8.1%. Source: peripheral blood, taken on day 0 of AZD1222 vaccination. Receptors were obtained from an adult in good health.

The sample holds one count of this clone. CDR3 protein: CASSPQDRGTNQPQHF. For the CDR3, the DNA is TGTGCCAGTAGTCCGCAGGACAGGGGCACCAATCAGCCCCAGCATTTT. The chain joins TRBV19 to TRBJ1-5; 9 bases are a match to TRBD1. V was pared by 5 bases and J by 3 bases, with 8 bases of the junction left unmatched. Germline V gene data show CDR1 as LNHDA and CDR2 as SQIVND (reference sequence). The length of the CDR3 is 16 residues.

V gene TRBV7-2 combines with J gene TRBJ2-5; TRBD2 matches at 8 bases. Germline lookup yields CDR1 SGHTA and CDR2 FQGNSA. V shed 5 bases and J 5 bases; nucleotides not matched to a gene: 10. The CDR3 consists of 15 residues. The DNA of the CDR3 is TGTGCCAGCAGCCCCGGACTAGCTGTAATGGAGACCCAGTACTTC. Translation gives CASSPGLAVMETQYF.

This clone was seen a few times. V usage is TRBV19 and J usage is TRBJ2-7, with TRBD2 matching over 9 bases. Per germline, CDR1 LNHDA and CDR2 SQIVND (reference sequence). This CDR3 is 17 amino acids long. V lost 5 bases, J lost 0 bases, and 11 bases stayed unmatched. CDR3 sequence reads: CASSLEVASGVSYEQYF. The CDR3 nucleotides are TGTGCCAGTAGTCTTGAAGTGGCTAGCGGGGTCTCCTACGAGCAGTACTTC.

The chain couples TRBV4-1 to TRBJ2-3, with D possibly being TRBD2 (6 bases). V was clipped by 2 bases and J by 2 bases, with 11 bases between them. CDR1 and CDR2 (germline): MGHRA, YSYEKL. The CDR3 contains 15 residues. In nucleotides, the CDR3 is TGCGCCAGCAGCCAACCCGGGGAGGCCACAGATACGCAGTATTTT. It codes for CASSQPGEATDTQYF.

V and J are TRBV7-8 and TRBJ2-7; weak D call: TRBD1 (6 bases). V lost 6 bases to trimming and J lost 2 bases, with 8 bases between them. CDR1 is SGHVS, CDR2 FQNEAQ, per germline. The CDR3 sequence is 12 residues long. The CDR3 DNA reads TGTGCCAGCAGGGACAGAACCTACGAGCAGTACTTC. Translating gives CASRDRTYEQYF.

This clone was found once. This CDR3 is CARSPPVDTDTGELFF. In DNA, the CDR3 is TGTGCCAGAAGCCCACCCGTGGACACTGACACCGGGGAGCTGTTTTTT. The gene calls are TRBV5-3 and TRBJ2-2, with TRBD1 as a possible D gene (5 bases). TRBV5-3 is assigned to the ORF class and has an uncertain function. V dropped 4 bases and J dropped 3 bases, with 16 bases sitting between them. The CDR3 consists of 16 residues.

The V and J genes are TRBV10-3 and TRBJ2-3; 8 bases match TRBD1. V was clipped by 2 bases and J by 4 bases; unmatched bases: 14. The CDR3 contains 18 residues. Germline V CDR1 and CDR2: ENHRY, SYGVKD. Here the CDR3 reads CAISETGGVGSNADTQYF. The CDR3, as DNA: TGTGCCATCAGTGAGACAGGGGGAGTGGGGAGTAACGCAGATACGCAGTATTTT.

This clone has just a few counts. The V call is TRBV5-1, the J call TRBJ2-6; D is tentatively TRBD1 or TRBD2 (5 bases each). Germline loops: CDR1 SGHRS, CDR2 YFSETQ. The CDR3 is 13 amino acids. Deletions cut 7 bases from V and 2 bases from J, with 7 bases between. The CDR3 region has the DNA TGCGCCAGCTGGGACCCTGGGGCCAACGTCCTGACTTTC. It yields the protein CASWDPGANVLTF.

This clone is classed as medium-sized. J is TRBJ1-5 and V is TRBV28; 7 bases are a match to TRBD1. CDR1 is MDHEN, CDR2 SYDVKM, per germline. This CDR3 region has 15 residues. V gave up 6 bases and J gave up 7 bases; unmatched junction bases: 12. The CDR3 DNA follows: TGTGCCAGCAGCCCGGAAGACAGGGCTGGACAGCCCCAGCATTTT. The encoded protein is CASSPEDRAGQPQHF.

The chain is built from TRBV30 and TRBJ2-1; D tentatively reads TRBD1 or TRBD2 (5 bases each). CDR1 is GTSNPN, CDR2 SVGIG, per germline (reference sequence). The V gene lost 3 bases and the J gene lost 10 bases, with 13 bases spanning the gap. This CDR3 comprises 12 residues. The CDR3, as DNA: TGTGCCTGGAGGGGACCCCCGGGCGAGCAGTTCTTC. Its translation is CAWRGPPGEQFF.

This chain joins TRBV6-5 and TRBJ1-4; maybe TRBD1 (5 bases). V lost 4 bases and J 3 bases, leaving 15 bases between the germline ends. The germline V gene has CDR1 MNHEY and CDR2 SVGAGI. CDR3 length: 16 amino acids. The CDR3 region has the DNA TGTGCCAGCAGTTGGGGGGGAGGTCTTGCTAATGAAAAACTGTTTTTT. Its translation is CASSWGGGLANEKLFF.

V and J are TRBV5-1 and TRBJ1-2; TRBD1 aligns across 7 bases. The length of the CDR3 is 11 residues. The germline V gene encodes CDR1 SGHRS and CDR2 YFSETQ. The junction had 2 bases not matched to a gene; V was cut back by 4 bases and J by 8 bases. The chain's CDR3 is CASSQGGGYTF. CDR3 in DNA: TGCGCCAGCAGCCAAGGGGGCGGCTACACCTTC.

J is TRBJ2-3 and V is TRBV4-1; 9 nucleotides agree with TRBD2. J gave up 4 bases and V 0 bases, and 2 bases lay outside the gene matches. The germline V gene encodes CDR1 MGHRA and CDR2 YSYEKL. This CDR3 spans 15 amino acids. The CDR3 sequence is CASSQERGGPDTQYF. The CDR3 DNA reads TGCGCCAGCAGCCAAGAGCGGGGGGGCCCAGATACGCAGTATTTT.

This clone turned up a few times. The chain employs TRBV7-3 and TRBJ2-7; TRBD2 agrees at 7 bases. Germline assignment: CDR1 SGHTA and CDR2 FQGTGA. The junction had 7 bases not matched to a gene; V was cut back by 2 bases and J by 0 bases. The CDR3 has 16 amino acids. The DNA for the CDR3 is TGTGCCAGCAGCTTATATCCTAGCGGAAGCTCCTACGAGCAGTACTTC. Its translation is CASSLYPSGSSYEQYF.

J is TRBJ2-7 and V is TRBV3-1 (or the pseudogene TRBV3-2); 9 nucleotides agree with TRBD1. CDR3 length: 14 residues. Looked up from germline, CDR1 is LGHDT and CDR2 is YNNKEL (reference sequence). J lost 4 bases, V lost 4 bases, and 5 bases had no gene match. DNA of the CDR3: TGTGCCAGCAGCCCTCAGGGACAGGGTTACGAGCAGTACTTC. Amino acids: CASSPQGQGYEQYF.

This chain connects TRBV7-9 to TRBJ2-3; 8 bases are a match to TRBD2. Germline trimming cut 9 bases from V and 9 bases from J; bases unmatched to any gene: 14. This CDR3 comprises 14 residues. Looked up from germline, CDR1 is SEHNR and CDR2 is FQNEAQ (reference sequence). The CDR3 sequence: CASRGELAGRTQYF. In DNA, the CDR3 is TGTGCCAGTCGGGGCGAGTTAGCGGGGAGGACGCAGTATTTT.

V usage is TRBV6-5 and J usage is TRBJ1-1, with D unresolved. CDR3 length: 10 amino acids. V was trimmed by 10 bases and J by 3 bases, leaving 6 bases between them. From germline, CDR1 is MNHEY and CDR2 SVGAGI. In DNA, the CDR3 is TGTGCCACCTGGTACACTGAAGCTTTCTTT. It encodes CATWYTEAFF.

V gene TRBV9 combines with J gene TRBJ1-2, with D possibly TRBD1 on 5 matching bases. Trimming left V 0 bases short and J 6 bases short, with 12 bases between. Germline V lookup: CDR1 SGDLS, CDR2 YYNGEE. This CDR3 is built from 14 residues. CDR3 bases: TGTGCCAGCAGCGTAGGAGGCAGGGAGGATGGCTACACCTTC. This translates into CASSVGGREDGYTF.

The chain is built from TRBV2 and TRBJ2-5; D gene ambiguous. CDR1 and CDR2 from the germline V gene are SNHLY and FYNNEI. With 6 bases removed from V and 3 bases from J, the gap between germline ends came to 14 bases. The length of the CDR3 is 14 residues. CDR3 amino acids: CASRFPGSEETQYF. The CDR3 DNA sequence: TGTGCCAGCAGATTCCCGGGTTCGGAAGAGACCCAGTACTTC.

This chain joins TRBV7-9 and TRBJ1-2; 7 bases agree with TRBD1. V lost 3 bases, J lost 6 bases, and 13 bases stayed unmatched. Germline loops: CDR1 SEHNR, CDR2 FQNEAQ (reference sequence). This CDR3 has 16 residues. In DNA form, the CDR3 reads TGTGCCAGCAGCTTCGGTCCGGGACAGCGGACCGATGGCTACACCTTC. This gives the protein CASSFGPGQRTDGYTF.